Presented here are 23 T cell receptor beta chains from one specimen sequenced in a study of T cell responses to AZD1222 COVID-19 vaccine. Profiled with immunoSEQ multiplex PCR; TCRdb holds only in-frame clones, not every one. This table holds around 250,000 clones, roughly 93% found once. Sequencing used peripheral blood, obtained on day 0 of AZD1222 vaccination. The receptors stem from an adult in good health.

The chain recombines TRBV6-5 with TRBJ2-2; 11 bases are shared with TRBD2. The length of the CDR3 is 14 residues. CDR1 and CDR2 from the germline V gene are MNHEY and SVGAGI. V lost 10 bases and J lost 1; bases outside the gene matches: 2. As DNA, the CDR3 is TGTGCCACCGGACTAGCGGGGAACACCGGGGAGCTGTTTTTT. Translating it yields CATGLAGNTGELFF.

This chain connects TRBV19 to TRBJ2-3; 13 nucleotides align to TRBD2. This CDR3 is 16 amino acids long. Trimming took 3 bases from V and 7 from J; bases not matched to a gene: 7. Germline-derived CDR1 and CDR2 are LNHDA and SQIVND (reference sequence). The CDR3 loop is CASSMGLAGSGYTQYF. As DNA, the CDR3 is TGTGCCAGTAGTATGGGACTAGCGGGGTCCGGTTATACGCAGTATTTT.

This clone was seen once. The chain links TRBV9 to TRBJ2-3; a weak D match, TRBD2 (6 bases). Per germline, CDR1 SGDLS and CDR2 YYNGEE. With 3 bases removed from V and 4 bases from J, the gap between germline ends came to 18 bases. This CDR3 region has 16 residues. Here the CDR3 DNA reads TGTGCCAGCAGCGGACCCTACGGGGGAGTGGCAGATACGCAGTATTTT. It translates to CASSGPYGGVADTQYF. Full variable domain (missing parts from reference TRBV9 and TRBJ2-3): DSGVTQTPKHLITATGQRVTLRCSPRSGDLSVYWYQQSLDQGLQFLIQYYNGEERAKGNILERFSAQQFPDLHSELNLSSLELGDSALYFCASSGPYGGVADTQYFGPGTRLTVL.

The J gene is TRBJ2-7, the V gene TRBV11-2, with D unresolved. This CDR3 is built from 15 residues. V was trimmed by 1 base and J by 1 base, leaving 11 bases between them. CDR1 SGHAT and CDR2 FQNNGV come from the germline V gene. The CDR3 sequence: CASSLVSGPSYEQYF. The CDR3 coding sequence is TGTGCCAGCAGCTTAGTTTCCGGGCCATCCTACGAGCAGTACTTC. The full variable domain, rest sourced from reference TRBV11-2 and TRBJ2-7, is EAGVAQSPRYKIIEKRQSVAFWCNPISGHATLYWYQQILGQGPKLLIQFQNNGVVDDSQLPKDRFSAERLKGVDSTLKIQPAKLEDSAVYLCASSLVSGPSYEQYFGPGTRLTVT.

The chain carries TRBV4-1 and TRBJ2-7; D is unclear. Trimming shortened V by 3 bases and J by 6 bases, and 12 bases separated the two germline ends. There are 13 residues in the CDR3. From germline, CDR1 is MGHRA and CDR2 YSYEKL. CDR3 sequence (DNA): TGCGCCAGCAGCCAGACCCCCCTTTCCGAGCAGTACTTC. It codes for CASSQTPLSEQYF.

V usage is TRBV5-5 and J usage is TRBJ2-3; D is possibly TRBD2 (7 bases). Per the germline V gene, CDR1 is SGHKS and CDR2 is YYEKEE (reference sequence). There are 16 residues in the CDR3. V lost 4 bases, J lost 4 bases, and 19 bases lay in between. CDR3 sequence (DNA): TGTGCCAGCAGCCAGGGGCTCGGGGGGTACGCAGATACGCAGTATTTT. It codes for CASSQGLGGYADTQYF.

The chain carries TRBV7-2 and TRBJ2-3; no definite D call. Germline V gives CDR1 SGHTA, CDR2 FQGNSA. Trimming left V 6 bases short and J 0 bases short, with 4 bases between. This CDR3 has 12 amino acids. In DNA, the CDR3 is TGTGCCAGCAGGACCAGCACAGATACGCAGTATTTT. Its translation: CASRTSTDTQYF.

This clone showed up just once. This chain connects TRBV11-1 to TRBJ1-2; D is uncertain. Germline values: CDR1 SGHAT, CDR2 FQDESV (reference sequence). V lost 3 bases and J 4 bases, leaving 9 bases between the germline ends. This CDR3 has 13 residues. CDR3 residues: CASSFGGIYGYTF. Written as DNA, the CDR3 is TGTGCCAGCAGCTTTGGCGGTATCTATGGCTACACCTTC. The full variable domain, its missing parts supplied by reference TRBV11-1 and TRBJ1-2, is EAEVAQSPRYKITEKSQAVAFWCDPISGHATLYWYRQILGQGPELLVQFQDESVVDDSQLPKDRFSAERLKGVDSTLKIQPAELGDSAMYLCASSFGGIYGYTFGSGTRLTVV.

The chain recombines TRBV5-1 with TRBJ1-2; 8 nucleotides align to TRBD1. The V segment lost 4 bases and the J segment 7 bases; nucleotides outside the gene matches: 18. The CDR3 runs to 17 residues. In germline, CDR1 is SGHRS, CDR2 YFSETQ. In DNA, the CDR3 is TGCGCCAGCAGCCAAACAGGGGGGATGTCTAAAGATGGTGGCTACACCTTC. Its protein is CASSQTGGMSKDGGYTF.

This chain links TRBV5-1 with TRBJ2-3; the D gene could be TRBD1 or TRBD2 (6 bases each). Trimming shortened V by 4 bases and J by 6 bases, and 21 bases separated the two germline ends. CDR3 size: 16 residues. Germline V lookup: CDR1 SGHRS, CDR2 YFSETQ. CDR3 sequence reads: CASSAPRGRPGDTQYF. The CDR3 nucleotides read TGCGCCAGCAGCGCCCCGAGGGGGAGGCCCGGGGATACGCAGTATTTT.

This chain uses TRBV5-1 with TRBJ2-5; no reliable D call. Germline assignment: CDR1 SGHRS and CDR2 YFSETQ. V was shortened by 2 bases and J by 4 bases, with 9 bases between the two germline ends. The CDR3 runs to 13 residues. The CDR3 bases are TGCGCCAGCAGCTTATGGGTGGGAGAGACCCAGTACTTC. This gives the protein CASSLWVGETQYF.

V is TRBV5-4 and J is TRBJ2-7; TRBD2 agrees at 8 bases. Germline V gene data show CDR1 as SGHNT and CDR2 as YYREEE (reference sequence). The CDR3 length is 15 residues. V lost 0 bases to trimming and J lost 0 bases; unmatched junction nucleotides: 2. Here the CDR3 DNA reads TGTGCCAGCAGCTTGGGAGCGGGGGACTCCTACGAGCAGTACTTC. It codes for CASSLGAGDSYEQYF.

V usage is TRBV30 and J usage is TRBJ1-3; perhaps TRBD1 as D (5 bases). The CDR3 has 14 amino acids. V lost 5 bases and J lost 1, with 12 bases in between. Germline assignment: CDR1 GTSNPN and CDR2 SVGIG (reference sequence). The chain's CDR3 is CAWWVGLSGNTIYF. Here the CDR3 DNA reads TGTGCCTGGTGGGTGGGACTGTCTGGAAACACCATATATTTT.

J is TRBJ1-1 and V is TRBV2; 9 bases line up with TRBD1. The CDR3 is 16 amino acids. CDR1 and CDR2 from the germline V gene are SNHLY and FYNNEI. V lost 6 bases to trimming and J lost 0 bases; unmatched junction nucleotides: 8. The CDR3 is CASRKDRGPLNTEAFF. The CDR3 bases are TGTGCCAGCAGGAAGGACAGGGGTCCTTTGAACACTGAAGCTTTCTTT.

The chain couples TRBV10-3 to TRBJ1-4; D remains ambiguous. This CDR3 has 13 residues. CDR1 and CDR2 from the germline V gene are ENHRY and SYGVKD. Trimming shortened V by 8 bases and J by 0 bases, and 7 bases separated the two germline ends. Here the CDR3 DNA reads TGTGCCATCCGGGCGACAACTAATGAAAAACTGTTTTTT. This translates into CAIRATTNEKLFF.

The J gene is TRBJ2-3, the V gene TRBV11-3; D not resolved. The ends were cut back, 0 bases at V and 5 bases at J, with 6 bases in the middle. CDR1 and CDR2 from the germline V gene are SGHNT and YENEEA. CDR3 length: 13 amino acids. This CDR3 is CASSLDQRDTQYF. Written as DNA, the CDR3 is TGTGCCAGCAGCTTAGATCAGCGAGATACGCAGTATTTT.

This clone appeared once. The chain links TRBV3-1 (or the pseudogene TRBV3-2) to TRBJ2-1; 10 nucleotides match TRBD1. The V segment lost 3 bases and the J segment 6 bases; nucleotides outside the gene matches: 5. Germline V gene lookup returns CDR1 LGHDT and CDR2 YNNKEL (reference sequence). The CDR3 has 15 amino acids. The CDR3 region has the DNA TGTGCCAGCAGCCACGGGACAGGGGTTCGCAATGAGCAGTTCTTC. This gives the protein CASSHGTGVRNEQFF.

The rearrangement uses TRBV27 and TRBJ1-2, with unresolved D. V was clipped by 2 bases and J by 8 bases, with 9 bases between them. The CDR3 consists of 12 residues. Germline V gene lookup returns CDR1 MNHEY and CDR2 SMNVEV (reference sequence). CDR3: CASSLTSAGYTF. The CDR3, as DNA: TGTGCCAGCAGTTTAACCAGCGCCGGCTACACCTTC.

The chain employs TRBV14 and TRBJ1-1; D gene ambiguous. Trimming left V 4 bases short and J 2 bases short, with 11 bases between. Germline V gene data show CDR1 as SGHDN and CDR2 as FVKESK. CDR3 length equals 14 residues. The CDR3 nucleotides are TGTGCCAGCAGCCCGTTAAGCTATAACACTGAAGCTTTCTTT. Its translation is CASSPLSYNTEAFF.

The chain combines TRBV5-4 with TRBJ2-5, with a possible D match to TRBD2 (5 bases). CDR3 size: 12 residues. CDR1 and CDR2 (germline): SGHNT, YYREEE (reference sequence). The V gene lost 0 bases and the J gene lost 5 bases, with 5 bases spanning the gap. The CDR3 here is CASSLGEETQYF. In nucleotides, the CDR3 is TGTGCCAGCAGCTTGGGGGAGGAGACCCAGTACTTC. The full variable domain, in which reference TRBV5-4 and TRBJ2-5 provide the parts outside the CDR3, is ETGVTQSPTHLIKTRGQQVTLRCSSQSGHNTVSWYQQALGQGPQFIFQYYREEENGRGNFPPRFSGLQFPNYSSELNVNALELDDSALYLCASSLGEETQYFGPGTRLLVL.

This chain uses TRBV12-2 with TRBJ1-3. TRBV12-2 is a listed pseudogene. The CDR3 sequence is 16 residues long. CDR3 loop: CASRPTDGHSGNTIYF. CDR3 sequence (DNA): TGTGCAAGTCGACCGACCGACGGGCACTCTGGAAACACCATATATTTT.

The V and J genes are TRBV28 and TRBJ1-5, with a weak D call TRBD1 (5 bases). The CDR3 is 14 amino acids. CDR1 MDHEN and CDR2 SYDVKM come from the germline V gene. V shed 5 bases and J shed 5 bases, with 13 bases lying between them. CDR3: CASSPGPRYQPQHF. The CDR3 region has the DNA TGTGCCAGCAGTCCAGGGCCTAGGTATCAGCCCCAGCATTTT.

The chain joins TRBV19 to TRBJ2-3; weak D call: TRBD1 (7 bases). CDR1 is LNHDA and CDR2 is SQIVND in the germline V gene (reference sequence). CDR3 length: 14 residues. Trimming removed 5 bases from V and 5 bases from J, with 14 bases in between. The CDR3 DNA reads TGTGCCAGTAGTGATAGGGGGCGGGAAGATACGCAGTATTTT. Translating gives CASSDRGREDTQYF. The full variable domain, completed using reference TRBV19 and TRBJ2-3, is DGGITQSPKYLFRKEGQNVTLSCEQNLNHDAMYWYRQDPGQGLRLIYYSQIVNDFQKGDIAEGYSVSREKKESFPLTVTSAQKNPTAFYLCASSDRGREDTQYFGPGTRLTVL.